The entry below describes one TCR beta chain. Antigen: not known. This specimen belongs to a study of cytomegalovirus exposure and HLA in healthy donors. The germline CDR1 and CDR2 sequences are SGHRS and YFSETQ. Trimming took off 5 bases at V and 5 bases at J, with 11 bases between the two ends. The CDR3 loop spans 13 amino acids. General observations from the study: In a later analysis, at a false discovery rate of 0.05, 16,951 TCR beta sequences were associated with HLA alleles. Highly shared variants forming one cluster were likely a sequencing artifact. Immune exposure was documented only through CMV serostatus.

Amplification used 60 Vbeta primers and 13 Jbeta primers. This table comes from immunoSEQ multiplex PCR, and its TCRdb copy is limited to in-frame clones, with some not included. Counted here are 100,000 to 150,000 clones, about three quarters occurring once; the ten biggest clones make up 2.5% to 3%. This chain links TRBV5-1 with TRBJ2-1, with D perhaps TRBD2 (5 bases). This TCR came from a human donor in good health. Sequencing input: PBMCs. CDR3 in amino acids: CASRSGSDNEQFF. The CDR3 nucleotides are TGCGCCAGCAGGTCGGGGTCAGACAATGAGCAGTTCTTC. Full variable domain (missing parts from reference TRBV5-1 and TRBJ2-1): KAGVTQTPRYLIKTRGQQVTLSCSPISGHRSVSWYQQTPGQGLQFLFEYFSETQRNKGNFPGRFSGRQFSNSRSEMNVSTLELGDSALYLCASRSGSDNEQFFGPGTRLTVL.